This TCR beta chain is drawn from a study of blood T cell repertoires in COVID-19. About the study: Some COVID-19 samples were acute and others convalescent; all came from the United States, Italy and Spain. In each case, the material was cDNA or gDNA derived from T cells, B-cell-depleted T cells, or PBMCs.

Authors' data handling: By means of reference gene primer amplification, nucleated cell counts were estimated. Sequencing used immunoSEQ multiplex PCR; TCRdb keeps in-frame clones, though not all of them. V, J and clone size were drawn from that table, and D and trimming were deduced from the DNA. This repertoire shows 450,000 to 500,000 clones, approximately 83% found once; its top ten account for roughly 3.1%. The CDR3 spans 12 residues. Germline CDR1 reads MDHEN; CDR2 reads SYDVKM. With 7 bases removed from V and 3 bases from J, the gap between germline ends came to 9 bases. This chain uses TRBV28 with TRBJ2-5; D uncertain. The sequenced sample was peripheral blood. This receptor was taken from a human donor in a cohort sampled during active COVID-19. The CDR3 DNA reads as TGTGCCAGCACGTCCGCGGAAGAGACCCAGTACTTC. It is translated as CASTSAEETQYF.